The 31 T cell receptor beta chains below come from one sample, sequenced in a study of T cells after yellow fever vaccination. MiXCR, run by TCRdb on the 5' RACE reads, gives a single entry per CDR3 protein. Among approximately 300,000 distinct CDR3 sequences listed, roughly 7% were seen once. Sequencing was performed on PBMCs, taken roughly 45 days after the first yellow fever vaccination. These receptors all stem from a man aged 18-30 years who received the YFV17D yellow fever vaccine.

DNA of the CDR3: TGTGCCAGCAGCACACAGGGATATGGTGAGCAGTTCTTC. It encodes CASSTQGYGEQFF. The chain joins TRBV5-4 to TRBJ2-1, with a weak D call TRBD1 (6 bases). The V and J ends lost 4 bases and 9 bases respectively, with 14 bases between them. The CDR3 spans 13 residues. The germline V gene has CDR1 SGHNT and CDR2 YYREEE (reference sequence).

Only a few counts were recorded for this clonotype. The chain links TRBV6-1 to TRBJ1-5; D possibly corresponds to TRBD1 (6 bases). Deletions cut 6 bases from V and 5 bases from J, with 14 bases between. The CDR3 is 14 amino acids. In germline, CDR1 is MNHNS, CDR2 SASEGT. This CDR3 is CASSATPGDQPQHF. The CDR3 nucleotides are TGTGCCAGCAGCGCTACTCCAGGGGATCAGCCCCAGCATTTT.

The gene calls are TRBV9 and TRBJ2-2; TRBD2 matches 8 bases. V was pared by 0 bases and J by 9 bases, with 1 base of the junction left unmatched. The CDR3 consists of 13 residues. Per the germline V gene, CDR1 is SGDLS and CDR2 is YYNGEE. The CDR3 here is CASSVAGGRELFF. The CDR3 region has the DNA TGTGCCAGCAGCGTAGCGGGAGGGCGGGAGCTGTTTTTT.

This clonotype was counted a few times. The rearrangement uses TRBV12-3 or TRBV12-4 and TRBJ2-1; D is tentatively TRBD1 or TRBD2 (5 bases each). CDR3 length: 14 residues. The ends were cut back, 6 bases at V and 8 bases at J, with 17 bases in the middle. The DNA for the CDR3 is TGTGCCAGCAGCCCGAAAGGTTGGGACGATGAGCAGTTCTTC. It translates to CASSPKGWDDEQFF.

This clonotype was counted only a few times. The chain employs TRBV6-1 and TRBJ1-2, with 9 bases lining up with TRBD1. Germline loops: CDR1 MNHNS, CDR2 SASEGT. After removal of 5 bases from V and 5 bases from J, the junction contained 15 bases not matched to a gene. This CDR3 has 17 residues. The DNA for the CDR3 is TGTGCCAGCAGTCGATACCGGGACAGGGTTTTTTGGTATGGCTACACCTTC. It yields the protein CASSRYRDRVFWYGYTF.

The count of this clonotype is one. The chain carries TRBV11-2 and TRBJ2-3; the match to TRBD2 covers 10 bases. CDR1 SGHAT and CDR2 FQNNGV come from the germline V gene. After removal of 2 bases from V and 3 bases from J, the junction contained 11 bases not matched to a gene. The CDR3 consists of 18 residues. CDR3: CASSLNPLAGGLTDTQYF. CDR3 bases: TGTGCCAGCAGCTTAAACCCTTTAGCGGGGGGCCTGACAGATACGCAGTATTTT.

At least ten counts were recorded for this clonotype. The chain carries TRBV29-1 and TRBJ2-5; D uncertain. This CDR3 region has 11 residues. Trimming pared 0 bases from V and 7 bases from J, leaving 6 bases between. Germline assignment: CDR1 SQVTM and CDR2 ANQGSEA. In DNA form, the CDR3 reads TGCAGCGTTGAAGAACGAGGGACCCAGTACTTC. Its translation is CSVEERGTQYF.

This clonotype was counted between two and nine times. This sequence joins TRBV20-1 and TRBJ1-1, with D perhaps matching TRBD1 (5 bases). Germline V gene lookup returns CDR1 DFQATT and CDR2 SNEGSKA (reference sequence). Trimming stripped 1 base from V and 3 bases from J, with 12 bases between. The CDR3 contains 14 residues. The DNA for the CDR3 is TGCAGTGCTAGAGTAAATAGGGGTTACACTGAAGCTTTCTTT. This translates into CSARVNRGYTEAFF.

V gene TRBV4-2 combines with J gene TRBJ2-1; D is ambiguous. V gave up 4 bases and J gave up 2 bases, with 15 bases separating them. Germline CDR1 LGHNA, CDR2 YNFKEQ. The CDR3 length is 16 residues. CDR3 sequence: CASSLSPFSPYNEQFF. CDR3 DNA sequence: TGTGCCAGCAGCCTAAGTCCCTTCTCTCCCTACAATGAGCAGTTCTTC.

The V gene is TRBV5-1, the J gene TRBJ1-4, with a possible D match to TRBD1 (5 bases). V was clipped by 2 bases and J by 7 bases, with 6 bases between them. The CDR3 contains 12 residues. Germline V CDR1 and CDR2: SGHRS, YFSETQ. This CDR3 is CASSFRGEKLFF. The CDR3 DNA is TGCGCCAGCAGCTTTAGGGGTGAAAAACTGTTTTTT.

This clonotype appeared a few times. This chain joins TRBV20-1 and TRBJ2-3; possible D gene TRBD2, 6 bases. This CDR3 is built from 12 residues. CDR1 is DFQATT and CDR2 is SNEGSKA in the germline V gene (reference sequence). The CDR3 here is CRSGEGTDTQYF. The CDR3, as DNA: TGCAGATCCGGGGAGGGCACAGATACGCAGTATTTT.

This clonotype appeared many times. This chain uses TRBV5-1 with TRBJ2-1, with 9 bases fitting TRBD2. V was clipped by 6 bases and J by 3 bases; unmatched bases: 13. This CDR3 has 17 amino acids. Germline CDR1 and CDR2: SGHRS and YFSETQ. The CDR3 coding sequence is TGCGCCAGCAACACCGGAGTAGCGGGGGAGGACTACAATGAGCAGTTCTTC. Amino acid sequence: CASNTGVAGEDYNEQFF.

Concerning this clonotype itself: Given a much more abundant clone one base away, this may be a read error. The chain couples TRBV12-3 or TRBV12-4 to TRBJ2-4; tentative D call: TRBD1 (6 bases). The CDR3 totals 14 residues. The CDR3 DNA reads as TGTGCCAGCAGTTGGACAGCTTTCAAAAACATTCACTACTTC. It specifies CASSWTAFKNIHYF.

The gene calls are TRBV27 and TRBJ1-1; unclear D gene. CDR3 length equals 11 residues. V lost 6 bases, J lost 7 bases, and 9 bases lay in between. From germline, CDR1 is MNHEY and CDR2 SMNVEV (reference sequence). CDR3 region: CASRGGYEAFF. The CDR3 DNA follows: TGTGCCAGCAGGGGAGGGTATGAAGCTTTCTTT.

The rearrangement joins TRBV20-1 to TRBJ1-5; a possible D gene is TRBD1 (5 bases). Trimming pared 0 bases from V and 3 bases from J, leaving 9 bases between. Germline V CDR1 and CDR2: DFQATT, SNEGSKA (reference sequence). CDR3 length: 14 amino acids. CDR3 loop: CSARDQQDNQPQHF. CDR3 DNA sequence: TGCAGTGCTAGAGATCAACAGGACAATCAGCCCCAGCATTTT.

This clonotype was found many times. This chain links TRBV6-4 with TRBJ2-2; D unresolved. CDR1 and CDR2 (germline): MRHNA, SNTAGT. V shed 0 bases and J shed 7 bases, with 6 bases lying between them. The CDR3 is made up of 13 amino acids. CDR3 coding DNA: TGTGCCAGCAGTGACTCAGAGGTCGGGGAGCTGTTTTTT. It translates to CASSDSEVGELFF.

For this clonotype: The junction shows a germline mismatch at one end, possibly a read error. This sequence joins TRBV6-5 and TRBJ2-3, with D hard to call. Germline V gene sequence: CDR1 MNHEY, CDR2 SVGAGI. The CDR3 runs to 15 residues. The CDR3 DNA reads as TGTGCCAGCTGTTACTCTTTTACAGCAGCAGATACGCAGTATTTT. Translating gives CASCYSFTAADTQYF.

This clonotype was seen only a few times. The chain couples TRBV7-8 to TRBJ2-5, with 10 bases matching TRBD2. Germline V gene lookup returns CDR1 SGHVS and CDR2 FQNEAQ. This CDR3 comprises 14 residues. V gave up 8 bases and J gave up 5 bases; unmatched junction bases: 8. The CDR3 coding sequence is TGTGCCAGCCGAGCGGGGGGGCCCTCGGAGACCCAGTACTTC. Translation gives CASRAGGPSETQYF.

Only a few counts were recorded for this clonotype. J is TRBJ2-3 and V is TRBV5-1; maybe TRBD2 (6 bases). CDR1 and CDR2 from the germline V gene are SGHRS and YFSETQ. This CDR3 spans 16 amino acids. V lost 5 bases, J lost 0 bases, and 16 bases lay in between. The CDR3 sequence is CASRPGGAASTDTQYF. The CDR3 coding sequence is TGCGCCAGCAGACCCGGAGGGGCGGCTAGCACAGATACGCAGTATTTT.

This clonotype was found a few times. CDR3 protein: CASSQGTSGGIITDTQYF. The DNA of the CDR3 is TGTGCCAGCAGCCAAGGGACTAGCGGGGGGATTATCACAGATACGCAGTATTTT. The V and J genes are TRBV11-1 and TRBJ2-3; 15 bases line up with TRBD2. CDR1 SGHAT and CDR2 FQDESV come from the germline V gene (reference sequence). This CDR3 has 18 residues. V was pared by 5 bases and J by 2 bases, with 8 bases of the junction left unmatched.

This clonotype was recorded a few times. The gene calls are TRBV13 and TRBJ2-7; 10 positions agree with TRBD1. The CDR3 runs to 16 residues. J gave up 2 bases and V 8 bases, and 12 bases lay outside the gene matches. Per the germline V gene, CDR1 is PRHDT and CDR2 is FYEKMQ (reference sequence). The CDR3 DNA follows: TGTGCCAGCTCCCCCCCGGGACAGGGGCCCCCCTACGAGCAGTACTTC. Its translation is CASSPPGQGPPYEQYF.

This clonotype has only a few counts. The chain recombines TRBV7-8 with TRBJ2-5; no firm D call. The CDR3 spans 16 residues. CDR1 is SGHVS, CDR2 FQNEAQ, per germline. The V and J ends lost 3 bases and 0 bases respectively, with 14 bases between them. CDR3 in DNA: TGTGCCAGCAGCTTTTCTGGGGTCGGATACCAAGAGACCCAGTACTTC. It specifies CASSFSGVGYQETQYF.

This clonotype was counted between two and nine times. The gene calls are TRBV27 and TRBJ2-7, with 8 bases that match TRBD1. The CDR3 has 16 amino acids. J was trimmed by 3 bases and V by 3 bases; bases with no gene match: 10. CDR1 and CDR2 (germline): MNHEY, SMNVEV (reference sequence). CDR3: CASSFTGQGLFYEQYF. The CDR3 coding sequence is TGTGCCAGCAGTTTCACCGGACAGGGACTTTTCTACGAGCAGTACTTC.

This chain connects TRBV30 to TRBJ2-1, with TRBD1 matching over 9 bases. This CDR3 is 16 amino acids long. V shed 1 base, J shed 3 bases, and the junction held 7 bases outside the gene matches. CDR1 is GTSNPN and CDR2 is SVGIG in the germline V gene (reference sequence). The CDR3 spells CAWSDSPGQGYNEQFF. The CDR3 region has the DNA TGTGCCTGGAGTGACTCCCCGGGACAGGGCTACAATGAGCAGTTCTTC.

This clonotype was recorded many times. The V and J genes are TRBV20-1 and TRBJ1-6; a weak D match, TRBD1 (5 bases). Trimming removed 3 bases from V and 0 bases from J, with 9 bases in between. This CDR3 spans 15 amino acids. Germline CDR1 is DFQATT and CDR2 is SNEGSKA (reference sequence). CDR3 DNA: TGCAGTGCTAGGGGGGGAAGCTCCTATAATTCACCCCTCCACTTT. Translation: CSARGGSSYNSPLHF.

A few counts support this clonotype. This chain uses TRBV14 with TRBJ2-7, with TRBD1 matching 11 bases. The CDR3 is 16 residues long. Germline CDR1 and CDR2: SGHDN and FVKESK. J was trimmed by 4 bases and V by 4 bases; bases with no gene match: 9. CDR3 sequence: CASSPAGTGGFYEQYV. CDR3 bases: TGTGCCAGCAGCCCAGCCGGGACAGGGGGTTTTTACGAGCAGTACGTC.

In its sample, this clonotype was seen once. V gene TRBV5-1 combines with J gene TRBJ2-7; 9 bases map to TRBD2. Per the germline V gene, CDR1 is SGHRS and CDR2 is YFSETQ. The length of the CDR3 is 16 residues. Unmatched junction bases numbered 10, after V lost 1 base and J lost 5 bases. The CDR3, as DNA: TGCGCCAGCAGCTTGAGGGCTAGCGGGGATTTCGACGAGCAGTACGTC. Protein product: CASSLRASGDFDEQYV.

The genes are TRBV7-6 and TRBJ2-2, with 9 bases that match TRBD2. V lost 6 bases to trimming and J lost 3 bases; unmatched junction nucleotides: 5. The CDR3 consists of 15 residues. Germline lookup yields CDR1 SGHVS and CDR2 FNYEAQ. The CDR3 here is CASSFSGSDTGELFF. The CDR3 coding sequence is TGTGCCAGCAGTTTTAGCGGGAGCGACACCGGGGAGCTGTTTTTT.

This clonotype was observed a few times. The chain joins TRBV5-5 to TRBJ1-1; maybe TRBD1 (6 bases). The germline V gene encodes CDR1 SGHKS and CDR2 YYEKEE (reference sequence). The CDR3 runs to 16 residues. The germline V and J ends were trimmed by 0 bases and 4 bases, with 16 bases remaining between them. The CDR3 here is CASSLAPGVGGTEAFF. The CDR3 nucleotides read TGTGCCAGCAGCTTGGCCCCAGGGGTGGGCGGCACTGAAGCTTTCTTT.

The rearrangement links TRBV5-4 to TRBJ2-7; the D gene is possibly TRBD2 (5 bases). V was shortened by 8 bases and J by 7 bases, with 22 bases between the two germline ends. The length of the CDR3 is 14 residues. CDR1 is SGHNT, CDR2 YYREEE, per germline (reference sequence). The CDR3 nucleotides are TGTGCCAGGAGCCGTGGGTTAACTACGGGAGAGCAGTACTTC. Its protein product is CARSRGLTTGEQYF.

Ten or more counts support this clonotype. This chain joins TRBV6-5 and TRBJ2-7, with TRBD2 matching over 7 bases. CDR1 and CDR2 from the germline V gene are MNHEY and SVGAGI. J was trimmed by 0 bases and V by 5 bases; bases with no gene match: 13. The CDR3 is 17 amino acids. The CDR3 is CASSPRAGDPTSYEQYF. As DNA, the CDR3 is TGTGCCAGCAGTCCTCGGGCGGGGGACCCCACCTCCTACGAGCAGTACTTC.